A selection of T cell receptor beta chains follows, all from one sample in a study of cytomegalovirus exposure and HLA in healthy donors. Using immunoSEQ multiplex PCR, the repertoire was profiled, and TCRdb retains in-frame clones only, with some absent. This sample has 150,000 to 200,000 clones, with more than 75% found just once. The material sequenced was PBMCs. The receptor source for this set is a woman in her 30s in good health and CMV-seropositive. The CDR3 runs from the conserved cysteine through the conserved F or W. The order of the fields is J gene, clone size, D gene, V gene, CDR3 protein, CDR3 DNA. D genes are given only for firm matches. Clone size is given for some rows only: seen once, a few or many times, or a class if the clone is expanded.

>TRBJ1-2|-|TRBD1|TRBV4-3
CASSQAQGAGYGYTF
TGCGCCAGCAGCCAAGCACAGGGGGCAGGGTATGGCTACACCTTC
>TRBJ1-2|-|TRBD1|TRBV6-1
CASNPTGLLRGYTF
TGTGCCAGCAACCCGACAGGGCTCTTACGAGGCTACACCTTC
>TRBJ2-7|-|TRBD1|TRBV5-1
CASSPDRGSLEQYF
TGCGCCAGCAGCCCGGACAGGGGGAGCCTCGAGCAGTACTTC
>TRBJ1-4|-|-|TRBV19
CASSTLEGANEKLFF
TGTGCCAGTAGTACCCTCGAGGGAGCTAATGAAAAACTGTTTTTT
>TRBJ1-1|-|TRBD1|TRBV4-3
CASSHRGTEAFF
TGCGCCAGCAGTCACAGGGGAACTGAAGCTTTCTTT
>TRBJ1-6|-|TRBD1|TRBV19
CASSMGQGRSPLHF
TGTGCCAGTAGTATGGGACAGGGACGGTCACCCCTCCACTTT
>TRBJ2-4|few|TRBD1|TRBV4-1
CASSPRHLDRAPGIQYF
TGCGCCAGCAGCCCACGCCATCTTGACAGGGCCCCTGGGATTCAGTACTTC
>TRBJ1-5|-|-|TRBV21-1
CASSPLADRFLQPQHF
TGTGCCAGCAGTCCTTTGGCGGATAGGTTTCTTCAGCCCCAGCATTTT
>TRBJ2-1|-|-|TRBV11-3
CASSQRGFHNEQFF
TGTGCCAGCAGCCAGAGGGGGTTTCACAATGAGCAGTTCTTC
>TRBJ1-1|once|-|TRBV14
CASSQAAGARLEAFF
TGTGCCAGCAGCCAAGCTGCGGGGGCCAGGCTTGAAGCTTTCTTT
>TRBJ2-2|-|TRBD1|TRBV4-2
CASSQAGTVAPGELFF
TGTGCCAGCAGCCAAGCCGGGACAGTTGCCCCCGGGGAGCTGTTTTTT
>TRBJ2-7|few|TRBD1|TRBV29-1
CSVATGTAYEQYF
TGCAGCGTCGCGACAGGGACGGCATACGAGCAGTACTTC
>TRBJ1-2|-|-|TRBV7-2
CASLPQGRVWYGYTF
TGTGCCAGCTTACCCCAGGGCAGGGTTTGGTATGGCTACACCTTC
>TRBJ2-1|-|TRBD1|TRBV6-5
CASSYSRTGGENEQFF
TGTGCCAGCAGTTACTCGAGGACAGGGGGGGAGAATGAGCAGTTCTTC
>TRBJ2-3|few|-|TRBV5-1
CASSLYNRPEVDTQYF
TGCGCCAGCAGCTTGTACAACCGGCCAGAGGTTGATACGCAGTATTTT
>TRBJ1-6|-|-|TRBV30
CAWSVSARKNSPLHF
TGTGCCTGGAGTGTCTCGGCCAGGAAAAATTCACCCCTCCACTTT
>TRBJ2-7|-|TRBD2|TRBV7-8
CASSLTLGGGSAEQYF
TGTGCCAGCAGCTTAACCTTGGGCGGGGGGTCCGCCGAGCAGTACTTC
>TRBJ2-2|-|TRBD2|TRBV27
CASNGGGADTGELFF
TGTGCCAGCAATGGCGGGGGGGCCGACACCGGGGAGCTGTTTTTT
>TRBJ1-5|-|-|TRBV4-1
CASSHLLARNQPQHF
TGCGCCAGCAGCCATCTTTTGGCCCGCAATCAGCCCCAGCATTTT
>TRBJ1-2|-|-|TRBV6-1
CASSETVYGYTF
TGTGCCAGCAGTGAAACAGTCTATGGCTACACCTTC
>TRBJ2-2|-|TRBD1|TRBV2
CASSESGTVNTGELFF
TGTGCCAGCAGCGAATCGGGGACAGTGAACACCGGGGAGCTGTTTTTT
>TRBJ1-3|-|-|TRBV9
CASSVETRGNTIYF
TGTGCCAGCAGCGTAGAAACGAGGGGAAACACCATATATTTT
>TRBJ1-5|-|-|TRBV19
CASSMHRVSNQPQHF
TGTGCCAGTAGTATGCACAGGGTTAGCAATCAGCCCCAGCATTTT
>TRBJ1-5|-|-|TRBV29-1
CSVGGTGQPQHF
TGCAGCGTTGGCGGGACGGGGCAGCCCCAGCATTTT
>TRBJ2-7|once|-|TRBV5-1
CASSPGSPGLSAYEQYF
TGCGCCAGCAGCCCAGGGTCCCCGGGACTTTCCGCCTACGAGCAGTACTTC
>TRBJ1-1|-|-|TRBV5-8
CASSPPRQVPEAFF
TGTGCCAGCAGCCCACCCCGGCAGGTCCCTGAAGCTTTCTTT
>TRBJ2-7|-|-|TRBV19
CASSAGLALNYEQYF
TGTGCCAGTAGTGCTGGGCTAGCGCTAAACTACGAGCAGTACTTC
>TRBJ2-1|-|TRBD1|TRBV5-1
CASSATGGEYNEQFF
TGCGCCAGCAGCGCGACAGGGGGAGAATACAATGAGCAGTTCTTC
>TRBJ1-4|-|-|TRBV16
CASSQSPPDEKLFF
TGTGCCAGCAGCCAAAGCCCCCCCGATGAAAAACTGTTTTTT